A single sample is the source of the 14 T cell receptor beta chains below, sequenced in a study of technical replicates of blood from a few donors (TCRdb year 2017). The library was built by means of the immunoSEQ multiplex PCR assay. TCRdb retrieved this table from immuneACCESS and kept in-frame rearrangements only. Not all clones are present; in checked studies, unresolved V genes account for under half, and no reason is known for the remainder. This sample has roughly 69,000 clones in its table, and about 97% of those were observed once. The leading ten clones occupy approximately 0.28% of the sample. Sequenced material: T cells isolated from PBMCs. These receptors all stem from a human donor in good health.

The genes are TRBV4-1 and TRBJ2-7; 8 nucleotides match TRBD1. The CDR3 sequence is 16 residues long. Trimming at V came to 6 bases and at J to 2 bases, leaving 12 bases not matched to a gene. Germline V gives CDR1 MGHRA, CDR2 YSYEKL. The CDR3 reads CASSSRPGQAAYEQYF. CDR3 sequence (DNA): TGCGCCAGCAGTTCCCGACCGGGACAGGCGGCCTACGAGCAGTACTTC.

This CDR3 is CASSPQVNEQFF. Here the CDR3 DNA reads TGTGCCAGCAGCCCCCAGGTCAATGAGCAGTTCTTC. V is TRBV27 and J is TRBJ2-1; D gene uncertain. The germline V gene encodes CDR1 MNHEY and CDR2 SMNVEV (reference sequence). V shed 6 bases and J shed 6 bases, with 9 bases lying between them. There are 12 residues in the CDR3.

This clone was detected once. The chain links TRBV10-1 to TRBJ1-1; TRBD1 aligns across 8 bases. There are 14 residues in the CDR3. The germline V gene encodes CDR1 WNHNN and CDR2 SYGVQD (reference sequence). V lost 3 bases to trimming and J lost 3 bases; unmatched junction nucleotides: 3. The CDR3: CASSDDRGDTEAFF. CDR3 nucleotides: TGCGCCAGCAGTGATGACAGGGGAGACACTGAAGCTTTCTTT.

CDR3 residues: CASRQKETQYF. CDR3 DNA sequence: TGTGCTTCGAGACAGAAAGAGACCCAGTACTTC. The chain has TRBV18 and TRBJ2-5; a possible D gene is TRBD1 (5 bases). The germline V gene has CDR1 KGHSH and CDR2 LQKENI. The CDR3 totals 11 residues. Based on the CDR3 plus reference TRBV18 and TRBJ2-5, the full variable domain is NAGVMQNPRHLVRRRGQEARLRCSPMKGHSHVYWYRQLPEEGLKFMVYLQKENIIDESGMPKERFSAEFPKEGPSILRIQQVVRGDSAAYFCASRQKETQYFGPGTRLLVL.

This chain uses TRBV7-9 with TRBJ2-7; tentative D call: TRBD2 (5 bases). The CDR3 sequence is 13 residues long. Germline lookup yields CDR1 SEHNR and CDR2 FQNEAQ (reference sequence). Trimming pared 4 bases from V and 3 bases from J, leaving 10 bases between. CDR3 bases: TGTGCCAGCAGCTGGATACGGGGCTACGAGCAGTACTTC. The encoded protein is CASSWIRGYEQYF.

The chain joins TRBV29-1 to TRBJ1-1; maybe TRBD1 (6 bases). V lost 7 bases to trimming and J lost 4 bases, with 10 bases between them. The CDR3 spans 11 residues. Germline assignment: CDR1 SQVTM and CDR2 ANQGSEA. The CDR3 region is CSAFRGTEAFF. The CDR3 DNA reads TGCAGCGCATTCAGGGGCACTGAAGCTTTCTTT.

V and J are TRBV20-1 and TRBJ1-4, with D possibly matching TRBD1 (5 bases). Deletions cut 4 bases from V and 8 bases from J, with 8 bases between. This CDR3 is 11 amino acids long. Germline assignment: CDR1 DFQATT and CDR2 SNEGSKA (reference sequence). The CDR3 reads CSATSGEKLFF. CDR3 DNA: TGCAGTGCTACCTCAGGGGAAAAACTGTTTTTT.

V gene TRBV5-6 combines with J gene TRBJ1-2; tentatively, D is TRBD1 (6 bases). Germline lookup yields CDR1 SGHDT and CDR2 YYEEEE. The CDR3 runs 17 residues. V dropped 1 base and J dropped 6 bases, with 22 bases sitting between them. CDR3 DNA: TGTGCCAGCAGCTTGTTCCCCGGGGGGGGGCTTTCTGATGGCTACACCTTC. The encoded protein is CASSLFPGGGLSDGYTF.

The chain has TRBV7-6 and TRBJ2-1; 9 nucleotides agree with TRBD2. CDR1 and CDR2 from the germline V gene are SGHVS and FNYEAQ. The CDR3 contains 15 residues. Trimming cost V 2 bases and J 8 bases; bases outside gene matches: 7. CDR3 DNA: TGTGCCAGCAGCTTAAATAGCGGGAGCGTCGATGAGCAGTTCTTC. Its protein is CASSLNSGSVDEQFF.

V usage is TRBV7-6 and J usage is TRBJ2-1; TRBD1 matches at 8 bases. The CDR3 contains 16 residues. V trimming: 1 base; J trimming: 1 base; junction bases outside the gene matches: 3. Germline CDR1 and CDR2: SGHVS and FNYEAQ. The CDR3 sequence: CASSLGRTGSYNEQFF. The CDR3 DNA is TGTGCCAGCAGCTTAGGTAGGACAGGGTCCTACAATGAGCAGTTCTTC.

This CDR3 reads CASSLLIEDKYNEQFF. CDR3 in DNA: TGTGCCAGCAGTTTATTGATCGAGGACAAATACAATGAGCAGTTCTTC. The chain employs TRBV28 and TRBJ2-1; possible D gene TRBD1, 5 bases. The CDR3 contains 16 residues. Per the germline V gene, CDR1 is MDHEN and CDR2 is SYDVKM. V lost 1 base to trimming and J lost 4 bases, with 14 bases between them.

The CDR3 here is CASSSTGFTGELFF. The CDR3 nucleotides read TGTGCCAGCAGCTCCACAGGGTTCACCGGGGAGCTGTTTTTT. V and J are TRBV7-6 and TRBJ2-2, with D possibly being TRBD1 (6 bases). From germline, CDR1 is SGHVS and CDR2 FNYEAQ. The CDR3 loop spans 14 amino acids. Trimming removed 4 bases at V and 4 bases at J, with 10 bases between.

This chain connects TRBV5-4 to TRBJ2-7; weak D call: TRBD2 (5 bases). Trimming cost V 5 bases and J 5 bases, with 14 bases left between them. Per the germline V gene, CDR1 is SGHNT and CDR2 is YYREEE (reference sequence). The CDR3 sequence is 13 residues long. DNA of the CDR3: TGTGCCAGCAGTTCACTAGTGATGGACGAGCAGTACTTC. This encodes CASSSLVMDEQYF.

This clone was seen a single time. The CDR3 is CASSARTGGAGTDTQYF. CDR3 in DNA: TGTGCCAGCAGTGCAAGAACAGGGGGCGCGGGCACAGATACGCAGTATTTT. The genes are TRBV25-1 and TRBJ2-3; 9 bases align to TRBD1. The germline gives CDR1 MGHDK, CDR2 SYGVNS. With 4 bases clipped from V and 1 base from J, the junction kept 9 bases outside the gene matches. The CDR3 totals 17 residues.